Listed below are T cell receptor beta chains from one sample, sequenced in a study of blood T cell repertoires in COVID-19. Sequencing used immunoSEQ multiplex PCR; TCRdb keeps in-frame clones, though not all of them. Of roughly 180,000 clones in the sample, around four fifths are singletons; the top ten hold about 5.5%. The material sequenced was peripheral blood. These TCRs come from a woman aged 25-40 years with acute or convalescent COVID-19. Each CDR3 is given with its conserved first and last residue. A D gene is named only where the DNA matches it firmly. Clone size is shown for a subset of rows, as once, few, many or a class of expanded clone.

J gene	D gene	clone size	V gene	CDR3 protein	CDR3 DNA
TRBJ2-1	TRBD2	NA	TRBV2	CASSFSGGLYNEQFF	TGTGCCAGCAGTTTTAGCGGGGGCCTTTACAATGAGCAGTTCTTC
TRBJ2-7	TRBD2	NA	TRBV18	CASSPKTGTSEQYF	TGTGCCAGCTCACCCAAAACCGGGACTAGCGAGCAGTACTTC
TRBJ2-7	NA	NA	TRBV21-1	CASSKKTGEGASSYEQYF	TGTGCCAGCAGCAAAAAGACTGGGGAAGGGGCTAGTTCCTACGAGCAGTACTTC
TRBJ2-7	TRBD1	NA	TRBV4-3	CASSLWTGVSYEQYF	TGCGCCAGCAGCCTCTGGACAGGGGTTTCCTACGAGCAGTACTTC
TRBJ2-1	TRBD2	NA	TRBV13	CASRGTSGRNEQFF	TGTGCCAGCAGAGGGACTAGCGGGAGGAATGAGCAGTTCTTC
TRBJ1-2	NA	NA	TRBV5-6	CASIPRRGFYGYTF	TGTGCCAGCATCCCCCGTCGGGGTTTCTATGGCTACACCTTC
TRBJ1-2	TRBD1	NA	TRBV2	CASSEQGEGYTF	TGTGCCAGCAGTGAACAGGGGGAGGGCTACACCTTC
TRBJ1-2	NA	NA	TRBV5-8	CASSLGGILSYGYTF	TGTGCCAGCAGCTTGGGAGGGATACTTTCATATGGCTACACCTTC
TRBJ2-7	NA	NA	TRBV5-6	CASSPPPGDGYEQYF	TGTGCCAGCAGCCCCCCCCCAGGGGATGGGTACGAGCAGTACTTC
TRBJ1-5	TRBD1	NA	TRBV5-5	CASSPGTGGYSNQPQHF	TGTGCCAGCAGCCCGGGGACAGGGGGATATAGCAATCAGCCCCAGCATTTT
TRBJ1-3	NA	NA	TRBV13	CASSVYRNTIYF	TGTGCCAGCAGCGTTTATCGAAACACCATATATTTT
TRBJ2-3	TRBD2	NA	TRBV9	CASSPLGGSGDTQYF	TGTGCCAGCAGCCCCTTGGGGGGGTCGGGAGATACGCAGTATTTT
TRBJ1-2	TRBD1	NA	TRBV6-6	CASSYNRGALYGYTF	TGTGCCAGCAGTTATAACAGGGGCGCTCTGTATGGCTACACCTTC
TRBJ2-7	TRBD1	NA	TRBV4-1	CASSLRQGSYEQYF	TGCGCCAGCAGCCTTAGACAGGGCTCCTACGAGCAGTACTTC
TRBJ2-7	NA	NA	TRBV5-1	CASSLEGTTGGEQYF	TGCGCCAGCAGCTTGGAAGGGACAACTGGAGGCGAGCAGTACTTC
TRBJ2-7	NA	once	TRBV27	CASSLLGAQTEQYF	TGTGCCAGCAGCCTCTTAGGAGCCCAAACCGAGCAGTACTTC
TRBJ1-1	TRBD1	few	TRBV18	CASSLDRSTEAFF	TGTGCCAGCTCACTGGACAGGTCAACTGAAGCTTTCTTT
TRBJ2-3	NA	NA	TRBV10-3	CAISENITPDTQYF	TGTGCCATCAGTGAAAACATAACGCCAGATACGCAGTATTTT
TRBJ1-1	NA	NA	TRBV9	CASSATGVAMAFF	TGTGCCAGCAGCGCGACGGGGGTTGCGATGGCTTTCTTT
TRBJ1-2	TRBD1	NA	TRBV12-3/TRBV12-4	CASNWGTARGYTF	TGTGCCAGCAACTGGGGGACAGCGAGGGGCTACACCTTC
TRBJ1-1	NA	NA	TRBV5-1	CASRGEGITEAFF	TGCGCCAGCCGAGGGGAGGGTATAACTGAAGCTTTCTTT
TRBJ1-1	NA	few	TRBV5-1	CASSLRWADNTEAFF	TGCGCCAGCAGCTTGAGGTGGGCAGACAACACTGAAGCTTTCTTT
TRBJ1-2	TRBD1	NA	TRBV7-9	CASSLSGTGGYYGYTF	TGTGCCAGCAGCTTGTCCGGGACAGGAGGATACTATGGCTACACCTTC
TRBJ2-3	NA	NA	TRBV6-1	CASSEVGRGTDTQYF	TGTGCCAGCAGTGAAGTTGGGCGGGGCACAGATACGCAGTATTTT
TRBJ2-3	NA	NA	TRBV4-1	CASSQVGRGRDTQYF	TGCGCCAGCAGCCAAGTAGGGAGGGGGAGAGATACGCAGTATTTT
TRBJ1-2	NA	NA	TRBV5-1	CASSLEGGVNYGYTF	TGCGCCAGCAGCTTGGAAGGTGGAGTAAACTATGGCTACACCTTC
TRBJ1-2	NA	NA	TRBV7-2	CASSLDNRPQVGYTF	TGTGCCAGCAGCTTAGATAACAGGCCGCAAGTTGGCTACACCTTC
TRBJ2-7	TRBD2	NA	TRBV27	CASSFSGRNLHEQYF	TGTGCCAGCAGTTTTAGCGGGAGGAATCTCCACGAGCAGTACTTC
TRBJ2-5	NA	NA	TRBV19	CASSPTRGETQYF	TGTGCCAGTAGTCCCACCCGGGGGGAGACCCAGTACTTC
TRBJ2-2	NA	NA	TRBV4-1	CASSQRQMNTGELFF	TGCGCCAGCAGCCAAAGACAGATGAACACCGGGGAGCTGTTTTTT
TRBJ1-2	NA	NA	TRBV14	CASSQEGVQGGPDGYTF	TGTGCCAGCAGCCAAGAAGGTGTGCAGGGTGGCCCTGATGGCTACACCTTC
TRBJ2-1	TRBD2	NA	TRBV5-1	CASGETSGSEQFF	TGCGCCAGCGGAGAGACTAGCGGGAGCGAGCAGTTCTTC
TRBJ2-7	NA	few	TRBV9	CASSPQETAFYEQYF	TGTGCCAGCAGCCCGCAAGAGACAGCCTTTTACGAGCAGTACTTC
TRBJ2-7	TRBD2	NA	TRBV9	CASSVATSGAYEQYF	TGTGCCAGCAGCGTAGCGACTAGCGGGGCCTACGAGCAGTACTTC
TRBJ1-4	TRBD1	NA	TRBV27	CASSLRTGNEKLFF	TGTGCCAGCAGTCTTCGGACAGGGAATGAAAAACTGTTTTTT